These 14 T cell receptor beta chains were all obtained from the same sample, sequenced in a study of shared clonotypes between healthy human individuals. The protocol was immunoSEQ multiplex PCR, while the TCRdb copy is restricted to in-frame clones and leaves out a portion. The sample lists 2 million to 2.5 million clones, more than 90% seen once, with more than 0.1% in the top ten. The sequencing input was naive CD4+ T cells sorted from blood. Specified subset: CD45RA+ positively selected. The receptors stem from a young man in good health.

This clone was picked up one time. The chain recombines TRBV7-6 with TRBJ2-3, with 9 bases matching TRBD2. Trimming cost V 4 bases and J 0 bases; bases outside gene matches: 11. The CDR3 has 18 residues. Germline assignment: CDR1 SGHVS and CDR2 FNYEAQ. The CDR3 here is CASSSRSIAGESTDTQYF. In DNA form, the CDR3 reads TGTGCCAGCAGCTCCCGCAGTATAGCGGGGGAAAGCACAGATACGCAGTATTTT.

This clone was found once. The chain is built from TRBV6-6 and TRBJ2-5; maybe TRBD1 (5 bases). Germline CDR1 is MNHNY and CDR2 is SVGAGI (reference sequence). The CDR3 covers 15 residues. V was cut by 5 bases and J by 0 bases, with 13 bases left in between. The CDR3: CASSTRTYNQETQYF. The CDR3 DNA follows: TGTGCCAGCAGTACGCGGACATACAACCAAGAGACCCAGTACTTC.

The chain joins TRBV4-1 to TRBJ2-5, with D hard to call. Looked up from germline, CDR1 is MGHRA and CDR2 is YSYEKL. V was trimmed by 1 base and J by 4 bases, leaving 10 bases between them. The CDR3 has 14 amino acids. CDR3 region: CASSQGGKGETQYF. CDR3 in DNA: TGCGCCAGCAGCCAAGGGGGTAAGGGAGAGACCCAGTACTTC.

Concerning this clone itself: One junction end disagrees with the germline gene, perhaps due to a read error. The V gene is TRBV7-7, the J gene TRBJ2-1, with 7 nucleotides matching TRBD2. The germline V gene has CDR1 SSHAT and CDR2 FNYEAQ (reference sequence). There are 13 residues in the CDR3. The CDR3 loop is CASSPRGGVEQFF. CDR3 coding DNA: TGTGCTAGCAGCCCCCGGGGAGGGGTCGAGCAGTTCTTC.

This chain connects TRBV15 to TRBJ2-7; D remains ambiguous. Trimming removed 0 bases from V and 2 bases from J, with 8 bases in between. The CDR3 spans 14 residues. Germline loops: CDR1 LNHNV, CDR2 YYDKDF (reference sequence). The CDR3 region has the DNA TGTGCCACCAGCAGAGATCCGGTTGCCTACGAGCAGTACTTC. Translation gives CATSRDPVAYEQYF.

This clone was seen once. V is TRBV7-6 and J is TRBJ1-1; D perhaps matches TRBD1 (6 bases). Germline CDR1 SGHVS, CDR2 FNYEAQ. The V end lost 5 bases, the J end lost 0 bases, and 19 bases lay between the germline ends. The CDR3 has 17 amino acids. CDR3 coding DNA: TGTGCCAGCAGCCCCCGGCAGAACAGGGTAATGAACACTGAAGCTTTCTTT. This sequence encodes CASSPRQNRVMNTEAFF.

The rearrangement links TRBV21-1 to TRBJ1-3. TRBV21-1 is listed as a pseudogene. The CDR3 runs to 16 residues. The CDR3 region is CASSPRGAGTGNTIYF. DNA of the CDR3: TGTGCCAGCAGCCCACGAGGAGCAGGAACTGGAAACACCATATATTTT.

The chain is built from TRBV7-3 and TRBJ2-2, with a tentative D call TRBD2 (5 bases). With 4 bases removed from V and 3 bases from J, the gap between germline ends came to 12 bases. Germline V CDR1 and CDR2: SGHTA, FQGTGA. The CDR3 has 15 residues. In DNA, the CDR3 is TGTGCCAGCAGCTCCCCCGGGGAAGACACCGGGGAGCTGTTTTTT. It is translated as CASSSPGEDTGELFF.

This sequence joins TRBV14 and TRBJ1-1; tentative D call: TRBD1 (5 bases). Trimming stripped 1 base from V and 8 bases from J, with 14 bases between. There are 14 residues in the CDR3. Germline-derived CDR1 and CDR2 are SGHDN and FVKESK. In DNA, the CDR3 is TGTGCCAGCAGCCAAGTCGGGGCAGGAGGGGAAGCTTTCTTT. Protein sequence: CASSQVGAGGEAFF.

The genes are TRBV2 and TRBJ2-1; tentative D call: TRBD2 (6 bases). The CDR3 runs 15 residues. Germline CDR1 SNHLY, CDR2 FYNNEI. Trimming took 4 bases from V and 8 from J, leaving 18 bases between them. CDR3 protein: CASSVGRPAGHEQFF. The CDR3 DNA sequence: TGTGCCAGCAGTGTTGGCAGGCCCGCGGGGCATGAGCAGTTCTTC.

The chain employs TRBV11-2 and TRBJ2-2, with 9 nucleotides matching TRBD2. Germline CDR1 and CDR2: SGHAT and FQNNGV. The CDR3 runs to 15 residues. The V and J ends lost 3 bases and 7 bases, in that order; junction bases with no gene match: 6. The CDR3, as DNA: TGTGCCAGCAGCTTGACTAGCGGTCGTGACGGGGAGCTGTTTTTT. This gives the protein CASSLTSGRDGELFF.

This rearrangement joins TRBV7-9 to TRBJ1-2; a possible D gene is TRBD1 (5 bases). The CDR3 has 18 amino acids. Germline V gene lookup returns CDR1 SEHNR and CDR2 FQNEAQ (reference sequence). V was clipped by 1 base and J by 5 bases, with 23 bases between them. In nucleotides, the CDR3 is TGTGCCAGCAGCTTAGTCCCCAAAGACAGAGTACCCGATTATGGCTACACCTTC. It yields the protein CASSLVPKDRVPDYGYTF.

The chain joins TRBV4-3 to TRBJ1-5; 7 bases are shared with TRBD1. In germline, CDR1 is LGHNA, CDR2 YSLEER. V shed 5 bases and J 3 bases; nucleotides not matched to a gene: 10. The CDR3 consists of 16 residues. In DNA form, the CDR3 reads TGCGCCAGCAGCGCTCGACTTGACAGGGTCAATCAGCCCCAGCATTTT. Residues: CASSARLDRVNQPQHF.

V and J are TRBV13 and TRBJ2-2; the D call may be TRBD1 or TRBD2 (5 bases each). Germline-derived CDR1 and CDR2 are PRHDT and FYEKMQ (reference sequence). Trimming left V 5 bases short and J 1 base short, with 11 bases between. The CDR3 extends over 15 amino acids. This CDR3 is CASSGLGVNTGELFF. The CDR3 nucleotides read TGTGCCAGCAGCGGGTTGGGGGTGAACACCGGGGAGCTGTTTTTT.